Shown below are 21 T cell receptor beta chains from a single sample sequenced in a study of OX40 agonist ivuxolimab in advanced cancers. Libraries were prepared by immunoSEQ multiplex PCR; TCRdb keeps only in-frame clonotypes and omits some of them. Altogether some 20,000 clones are present, 70% to 90% being singletons, with the ten largest covering around a quarter. The specimen was CD4+ or CD8+ T cells sorted from blood, collected in a trial of the OX40 agonist ivuxolimab. The receptors stem from an adult with an advanced solid tumor such as melanoma, head and neck, liver or kidney cancer.

This rearrangement joins TRBV6-5 to TRBJ2-1, with TRBD2 as a possible D gene (6 bases). The CDR3 length is 12 residues. Germline CDR1 MNHEY, CDR2 SVGAGI. Trimming stripped 7 bases from V and 7 bases from J, with 11 bases between. CDR3 sequence reads: CASNWGENEQFF. The CDR3, as DNA: TGTGCCAGCAACTGGGGGGAGAATGAGCAGTTCTTC.

The CDR3 nucleotides read TGTGCCAGCAGTGAGAGTGGGACCGGGGAGCTGTTTTTT. Its protein product is CASSESGTGELFF. The genes are TRBV6-1 and TRBJ2-2; D call uncertain. The CDR3 extends over 13 amino acids. The germline V gene encodes CDR1 MNHNS and CDR2 SASEGT. The V and J ends lost 3 bases and 5 bases respectively, with 7 bases between them.

CDR3 amino acids: CASSQDEGTGGLEQYF. As DNA, the CDR3 is TGTGCCAGCAGCCAAGACGAGGGGACAGGAGGTCTCGAGCAGTACTTC. V usage is TRBV4-2 and J usage is TRBJ2-7; 8 bases are a match to TRBD1. The CDR3 consists of 16 residues. V was clipped by 0 bases and J by 6 bases; unmatched bases: 10. CDR1 and CDR2 from the germline V gene are LGHNA and YNFKEQ.

This rearrangement joins TRBV10-2 to TRBJ2-2, with D possibly matching TRBD1 (6 bases). Germline V gene lookup returns CDR1 WSHSY and CDR2 SAAADI. The CDR3 has 15 residues. V was cut by 8 bases and J by 1 base, with 14 bases left in between. Here the CDR3 DNA reads TGCGCCAGCCGAACGACAGGTCTGAACACCGGGGAGCTGTTTTTT. It yields the protein CASRTTGLNTGELFF.

This clone came up a few times. The V and J genes are TRBV29-1 and TRBJ2-7; 14 bases are a match to TRBD2. This CDR3 is built from 16 residues. Germline lookup yields CDR1 SQVTM and CDR2 ANQGSEA. The V and J ends lost 6 bases and 0 bases, in that order; junction bases with no gene match: 7. The CDR3 loop reads CSVKGLAGADSYEQYF. The CDR3 nucleotides read TGCAGCGTCAAGGGACTAGCGGGAGCGGACTCCTACGAGCAGTACTTC.

The gene calls are TRBV7-6 and TRBJ2-7, with D maybe TRBD1 (5 bases). Deletions cut 1 base from V and 2 bases from J, with 12 bases between. This CDR3 contains 15 residues. Germline assignment: CDR1 SGHVS and CDR2 FNYEAQ. CDR3 region: CASSLGAGPTYEQYF. The CDR3 DNA sequence: TGTGCCAGCAGCTTAGGAGCAGGGCCCACCTACGAGCAGTACTTC.

In this sample, this clone turned up a few times. CDR3 loop: CASSEDYAGGLADTQYF. The CDR3 DNA sequence: TGTGCCAGCAGTGAAGATTACGCGGGAGGGCTTGCAGATACGCAGTATTTT. This sequence joins TRBV2 and TRBJ2-3; 9 bases are shared with TRBD2. Germline V gives CDR1 SNHLY, CDR2 FYNNEI. The CDR3 is 17 residues long. The trim removed 1 base at V and 4 bases at J, leaving 9 bases unmatched.

V usage is TRBV29-1 and J usage is TRBJ2-7; TRBD1 is a possible D gene (5 bases). Germline values: CDR1 SQVTM, CDR2 ANQGSEA. The CDR3 contains 13 residues. The ends were cut back, 0 bases at V and 0 bases at J, with 6 bases in the middle. This chain's CDR3 is CSVEEDTSYEQYF. CDR3 nucleotides: TGCAGCGTTGAAGAGGACACCTCCTACGAGCAGTACTTC.

This clone was observed once. The rearrangement joins TRBV10-3 to TRBJ1-5; perhaps TRBD1 as D (5 bases). The length of the CDR3 is 14 residues. Germline values: CDR1 ENHRY, CDR2 SYGVKD. V shed 4 bases and J shed 5 bases, with 12 bases lying between them. Here the CDR3 DNA reads TGTGCCATCAGTGCTGAGGGGTACTATCAGCCCCAGCATTTT. Its translation: CAISAEGYYQPQHF.

The chain uses TRBV4-2 and TRBJ1-5; a possible D gene is TRBD1 (5 bases). Between the trimmed V and J ends, which lost 0 bases and 4 bases, there was a span of 13 bases. Per the germline V gene, CDR1 is LGHNA and CDR2 is YNFKEQ. CDR3 length equals 16 residues. CDR3 coding DNA: TGTGCCAGCAGCCAAGAAATGGGGCAGGAGAATCAGCCCCAGCATTTT. This codes for CASSQEMGQENQPQHF.

V usage is TRBV2 and J usage is TRBJ1-2; a weak D match, TRBD1 (6 bases). Trimming removed 4 bases at V and 3 bases at J, with 12 bases between. This CDR3 contains 14 residues. Germline V CDR1 and CDR2: SNHLY, FYNNEI. CDR3 DNA sequence: TGTGCCAGCAGTGGGACGGGGGGCGACTATGGCTACACCTTC. Translated: CASSGTGGDYGYTF.

This chain joins TRBV10-3 and TRBJ2-7; 8 bases are a match to TRBD2. Germline CDR1 and CDR2: ENHRY and SYGVKD. The CDR3 sequence is 14 residues long. The V and J ends lost 3 bases and 3 bases, in that order; junction bases with no gene match: 4. DNA for the CDR3: TGTGCCATCAGTGACCAGCGGGAGCTCTACGAGCAGTACTTC. Protein sequence: CAISDQRELYEQYF.

V usage is TRBV6-6 and J usage is TRBJ1-1; D is unresolved. The CDR3 runs 13 residues. Trimming removed 6 bases from V and 1 base from J, with 9 bases in between. CDR1 and CDR2 from the germline V gene are MNHNY and SVGAGI (reference sequence). CDR3 DNA sequence: TGTGCCAGCAGCTACACGGCGAACACTGAAGCTTTCTTT. It translates to CASSYTANTEAFF.

This clone appeared a single time. V gene TRBV7-9 combines with J gene TRBJ2-7; D is perhaps TRBD2 (6 bases). Trimming removed 5 bases from V and 7 bases from J, with 21 bases in between. The CDR3 has 15 residues. Per the germline V gene, CDR1 is SEHNR and CDR2 is FQNEAQ (reference sequence). The CDR3 coding sequence is TGTGCCAGCAGCCCACCCGGGGGAAATCTGGGGGAGCAGTACTTC. Its protein product is CASSPPGGNLGEQYF.

The chain carries TRBV19 and TRBJ2-1; no definite D call. Per the germline V gene, CDR1 is LNHDA and CDR2 is SQIVND (reference sequence). The V and J ends lost 3 bases and 6 bases respectively, with 6 bases between them. The CDR3 runs 12 residues. CDR3 in amino acids: CASSIGSNEQFF. The CDR3 DNA is TGTGCCAGTAGTATTGGCAGCAATGAGCAGTTCTTC.

V usage is TRBV4-1 and J usage is TRBJ2-7; the match to TRBD2 covers 9 bases. This CDR3 has 16 amino acids. With V trimmed by 0 bases and J by 4 bases, 7 bases remained unmatched. From germline, CDR1 is MGHRA and CDR2 YSYEKL. Written as DNA, the CDR3 is TGCGCCAGCAGCCAAGAGGGTAGCGGGAGTTCATACGAGCAGTACTTC. This translates into CASSQEGSGSSYEQYF.

This clone was detected only a few times. V and J are TRBV27 and TRBJ2-5, with 11 bases identical to TRBD2. Germline V gene lookup returns CDR1 MNHEY and CDR2 SMNVEV (reference sequence). The ends lost 1 base at V and 3 bases at J; junction bases unmatched: 10. CDR3 length: 18 amino acids. The CDR3 DNA reads as TGTGCCAGCAGTTTATTAGAGGGCGGGACTAGCGGTAAAGAGACCCAGTACTTC. It encodes CASSLLEGGTSGKETQYF.

The V gene is TRBV13, the J gene TRBJ2-1; 15 nucleotides line up with TRBD2. The CDR3 is 17 amino acids. CDR1 and CDR2 (germline): PRHDT, FYEKMQ (reference sequence). Unmatched junction bases numbered 2, after V lost 2 bases and J lost 3 bases. In DNA, the CDR3 is TGTGCCAGCAGCTTACCGGGACTAGCGGGAGGCTACAATGAGCAGTTCTTC. This gives the protein CASSLPGLAGGYNEQFF.

This clone was seen just once. The chain links TRBV15 to TRBJ2-3; D is unresolved. The CDR3 totals 14 residues. V lost 0 bases and J 6 bases, leaving 10 bases between the germline ends. CDR1 and CDR2 (germline): LNHNV, YYDKDF (reference sequence). CDR3 residues: CATSRDNLRDTQYF. The CDR3 coding sequence is TGTGCCACCAGCAGAGATAATCTCCGGGATACGCAGTATTTT.

The chain is built from TRBV28 and TRBJ2-5; 7 bases agree with TRBD1. In germline, CDR1 is MDHEN, CDR2 SYDVKM. The junction had 8 bases not matched to a gene; V was cut back by 5 bases and J by 2 bases. There are 15 residues in the CDR3. In nucleotides, the CDR3 is TGTGCCAGCAGTCCGCTCAGGACAGGTCAAGAGACCCAGTACTTC. Amino acids: CASSPLRTGQETQYF.

This clone came up once. The rearrangement joins TRBV28 to TRBJ2-7; D unresolved. CDR1 is MDHEN, CDR2 SYDVKM, per germline. The CDR3 contains 11 residues. V lost 3 bases and J lost 4, with 4 bases in between. CDR3 loop: CASSFGYEQYF. In DNA, the CDR3 is TGTGCCAGCAGTTTTGGGTACGAGCAGTACTTC. The entire variable domain, with the rest obtained from reference TRBV28 and TRBJ2-7, is as follows: DVKVTQSSRYLVKRTGEKVFLECVQDMDHENMFWYRQDPGLGLRLIYFSYDVKMKEKGDIPEGYSVSREKKERFSLILESASTNQTSMYLCASSFGYEQYFGPGTRLTVT.